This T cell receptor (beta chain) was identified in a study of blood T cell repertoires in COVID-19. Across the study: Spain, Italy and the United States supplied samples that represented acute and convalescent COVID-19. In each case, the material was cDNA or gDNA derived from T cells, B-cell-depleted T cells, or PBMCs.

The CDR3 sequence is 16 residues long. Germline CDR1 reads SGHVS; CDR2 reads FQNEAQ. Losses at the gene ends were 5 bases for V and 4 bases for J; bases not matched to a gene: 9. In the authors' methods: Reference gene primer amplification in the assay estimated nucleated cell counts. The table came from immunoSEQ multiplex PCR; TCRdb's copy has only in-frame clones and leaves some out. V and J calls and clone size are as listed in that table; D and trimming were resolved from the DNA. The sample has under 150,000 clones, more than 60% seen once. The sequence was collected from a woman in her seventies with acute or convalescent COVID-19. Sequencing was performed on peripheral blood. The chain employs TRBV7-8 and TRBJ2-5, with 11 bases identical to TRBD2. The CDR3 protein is CASSPPGTSGLETQYF. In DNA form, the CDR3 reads TGTGCCAGCAGCCCGCCCGGGACTAGCGGATTAGAGACCCAGTACTTC.